This T cell receptor (beta chain) derives from a study of robustness of blood B and T cell sequencing. The study's findings and limits: With 3 or 4 tubes combined, top 10,000 TCRbeta coverage approached saturation.

This CDR3 is 15 amino acids long. The V end was cut by 4 bases, the J end by 0 bases, with 10 bases between. Looked up from germline, CDR1 is ENHRY and CDR2 is SYGVKD. Instead of genomic DNA, mRNA was used to measure TCR beta repertoires. cDNA was made with a 5' template-switch oligo adding a universal priming site. The template-switch oligo carried a 12-nucleotide random UMI tagging each cDNA molecule. TCRdb recomputed calls from the PCR reads with MiXCR, one row per CDR3 protein. Here the sample spans about 1,600 distinct CDR3 sequences, roughly three fifths being singletons. Regarding this clonotype: Antigen unknown.

The receptor was derived from a human donor in good health. The chain uses TRBV10-3 and TRBJ2-1; no definite D call. The specimen sequenced was peripheral blood. The CDR3 DNA is TGTGCCATCAGTGGCGGTTCGAGCTCCTACAATGAGCAGTTCTTC. Translation gives CAISGGSSSYNEQFF.